These 22 T cell receptor beta chains share one sample of origin, sequenced in a study of blood T cell repertoires in COVID-19. The table came from immunoSEQ multiplex PCR; TCRdb's copy has only in-frame clones and leaves some out. The sample records fewer than 350,000 clones, more than 75% being singletons. The material sequenced was PBMCs or T cells enriched from blood (not recorded which). The receptors were gathered from a woman aged 55-75 years in a cohort exposed to, infected with or recovered from COVID-19 (not recorded which).

The rearrangement joins TRBV7-2 to TRBJ2-2, with D perhaps TRBD2 (6 bases). Germline CDR1 is SGHTA and CDR2 is FQGNSA. Between the trimmed V and J ends, which lost 1 base and 3 bases, there was a span of 12 bases. The CDR3 loop spans 16 amino acids. For the CDR3, the DNA is TGTGCCAGCAGCTTAGGGAGGGTTTTGCACACCGGGGAGCTGTTTTTT. It specifies CASSLGRVLHTGELFF.

This clone has just a few counts. The chain recombines TRBV18 with TRBJ2-7, with 11 bases that match TRBD2. The germline gives CDR1 KGHSH, CDR2 LQKENI. J lost 2 bases, V lost 3 bases, and 6 bases had no gene match. The CDR3 sequence is 16 residues long. The CDR3 here is CASSPQGLAVTYEQYF. For the CDR3, the DNA is TGTGCCAGCTCACCCCAGGGACTAGCGGTTACCTACGAGCAGTACTTC.

In this sample, this clone turned up a few times. The chain joins TRBV9 to TRBJ1-5, with 10 bases identical to TRBD1. V shed 5 bases and J 0 bases; nucleotides not matched to a gene: 8. The V gene's germline CDR1 is SGDLS and CDR2 YYNGEE. This CDR3 has 17 residues. The CDR3 reads CASSPGTGDNSNQPQHF. The CDR3 nucleotides read TGTGCCAGCAGTCCTGGGACAGGGGATAATAGCAATCAGCCCCAGCATTTT.

V is TRBV5-1 and J is TRBJ1-5; D remains unclear. Trimming took off 4 bases at V and 2 bases at J, with 19 bases between the two ends. Germline CDR1 and CDR2: SGHRS and YFSETQ. The CDR3 covers 17 residues. CDR3: CASSGCGIPSGNQPQHF. The CDR3 DNA reads as TGCGCCAGCAGCGGATGCGGGATCCCATCGGGCAATCAGCCCCAGCATTTT.

This chain links TRBV13 with TRBJ2-6; D possibly corresponds to TRBD1 (5 bases). V lost 9 bases and J lost 0, with 15 bases in between. The CDR3 loop spans 16 amino acids. Germline V gene data show CDR1 as PRHDT and CDR2 as FYEKMQ (reference sequence). CDR3 protein: CARDPRVHSGANVLTF. CDR3 sequence (DNA): TGTGCCAGGGACCCCAGGGTGCACTCTGGGGCCAACGTCCTGACTTTC.

The V call is TRBV3-1 (or the pseudogene TRBV3-2), the J call TRBJ1-2, with 7 bases matching TRBD1. Germline-derived CDR1 and CDR2 are LGHDT and YNNKEL (reference sequence). Unmatched junction bases numbered 20, after V lost 5 bases and J lost 8 bases. This CDR3 is built from 17 residues. CDR3 nucleotides: TGTGCCAGCAGCTCTCTTGGAGCGGACAGGTGGGACCGCGGCTACACCTTC. It encodes CASSSLGADRWDRGYTF.

The V call is TRBV5-6, the J call TRBJ2-3; 12 bases align to TRBD2. V shed 5 bases, J shed 5 bases, and the junction held 9 bases outside the gene matches. Germline V gives CDR1 SGHDT, CDR2 YYEEEE. This CDR3 has 16 residues. The CDR3 nucleotides read TGTGCCAGCAGTGGCAGAGAGGGACTAGCGGGAGATACGCAGTATTTT. This codes for CASSGREGLAGDTQYF.

This chain connects TRBV28 to TRBJ1-1; unclear D gene. CDR1 is MDHEN and CDR2 is SYDVKM in the germline V gene. V was trimmed by 6 bases and J by 0 bases, leaving 11 bases between them. CDR3 length equals 14 residues. For the CDR3, the DNA is TGTGCCAGCAGGTTCCGGGGAATGAACACTGAAGCTTTCTTT. This codes for CASRFRGMNTEAFF.

This rearrangement joins TRBV11-2 to TRBJ1-2; 8 nucleotides line up with TRBD1. The CDR3 is made up of 15 amino acids. CDR1 and CDR2 from the germline V gene are SGHAT and FQNNGV. V trimming: 1 base; J trimming: 4 bases; junction bases outside the gene matches: 5. CDR3 in amino acids: CASSLGTGFVYGYTF. The CDR3, as DNA: TGTGCCAGCAGCTTAGGGACAGGGTTTGTCTATGGCTACACCTTC.

This chain links TRBV6-4 with TRBJ2-1; 9 bases align to TRBD2. The J segment lost 10 bases and the V segment lost 2 bases, leaving 3 bases of the junction unmatched. Per germline, CDR1 MRHNA and CDR2 SNTAGT. The CDR3 sequence is 13 residues long. The CDR3 loop reads CASSDSLAGEQFF. The DNA for the CDR3 is TGTGCCAGCAGTGACAGCCTAGCGGGGGAGCAGTTCTTC.

V gene TRBV7-2 combines with J gene TRBJ1-1; no clear D. The germline V gene encodes CDR1 SGHTA and CDR2 FQGNSA. V gave up 3 bases and J gave up 1 base, with 3 bases separating them. The CDR3 consists of 12 residues. The CDR3 here is CASSFSNTEAFF. As DNA, the CDR3 is TGTGCCAGCAGCTTCTCGAACACTGAAGCTTTCTTT.

This clone turned up a few times. The chain joins TRBV2 to TRBJ2-3, with 8 nucleotides matching TRBD2. The germline V gene encodes CDR1 SNHLY and CDR2 FYNNEI. The CDR3 is 15 amino acids. V shed 5 bases and J 1 base; nucleotides not matched to a gene: 5. The CDR3 region has the DNA TGTGCCAGCAGTAAGCGGGAGTTGGGCACAGATACGCAGTATTTT. This codes for CASSKRELGTDTQYF.

The V call is TRBV12-5, the J call TRBJ2-1; 7 bases line up with TRBD2. J was trimmed by 3 bases and V by 6 bases; bases with no gene match: 14. Germline V gene lookup returns CDR1 LGHNT and CDR2 FRNRAP. The CDR3 runs to 17 residues. DNA for the CDR3: TGTGCTAGTGGGATGGCCCACTCAGCGGGGCGCTACAATGAGCAGTTCTTC. It encodes CASGMAHSAGRYNEQFF.

V and J are TRBV28 and TRBJ1-1; TRBD1 agrees at 10 bases. The CDR3 has 13 amino acids. Trimming cost V 2 bases and J 11 bases; bases outside gene matches: 5. Per germline, CDR1 MDHEN and CDR2 SYDVKM. CDR3 sequence (DNA): TGTGCCAGCAGTTTACCCGACAGGGGGCATGCTTTCTTT. Residues: CASSLPDRGHAFF.

V and J are TRBV18 and TRBJ2-1, with no clear D. Per the germline V gene, CDR1 is KGHSH and CDR2 is LQKENI. V was shortened by 3 bases and J by 9 bases, with 9 bases between the two germline ends. This CDR3 has 12 amino acids. The CDR3, as DNA: TGTGCCAGCTCACCGTTGAGAGGTGAGCAGTTCTTC. Its translation: CASSPLRGEQFF.

This sequence joins TRBV9 and TRBJ1-2; D remains ambiguous. CDR1 and CDR2 (germline): SGDLS, YYNGEE. Trimming left V 0 bases short and J 8 bases short, with 8 bases between. There are 12 residues in the CDR3. The DNA for the CDR3 is TGTGCCAGCAGCGTAGCGGGGATGGGCTACACCTTC. Amino acids: CASSVAGMGYTF.

The rearrangement links TRBV6-6 to TRBJ2-2; a weak D match, TRBD1 (5 bases). In germline, CDR1 is MNHNY, CDR2 SVGAGI (reference sequence). Trimming took off 7 bases at V and 2 bases at J, with 14 bases between the two ends. This CDR3 region has 15 residues. This chain's CDR3 is CASTLDSRNTGELFF. The CDR3 bases are TGTGCCAGCACCCTAGACAGCCGTAACACCGGGGAGCTGTTTTTT.

This chain links TRBV2 with TRBJ1-4; a weak D match, TRBD1 (5 bases). V was shortened by 8 bases and J by 7 bases, with 14 bases between the two germline ends. Germline CDR1 reads SNHLY; CDR2 reads FYNNEI. The CDR3 covers 13 residues. CDR3 nucleotide sequence: TGTGCCAGCCAAAGACAGTCTTTTGAAAAACTGTTTTTT. Amino acids: CASQRQSFEKLFF.

The chain joins TRBV9 to TRBJ2-3; D ambiguous. The CDR3 loop spans 15 amino acids. Trimming removed 0 bases at V and 4 bases at J, with 12 bases between. Germline values: CDR1 SGDLS, CDR2 YYNGEE. CDR3 sequence: CASSVGSPAADTQYF. Written as DNA, the CDR3 is TGTGCCAGCAGCGTAGGATCCCCGGCGGCAGATACGCAGTATTTT.

This clone was observed a single time. The V and J genes are TRBV2 and TRBJ2-3; 11 bases match TRBD2. This CDR3 is 14 amino acids long. V shed 5 bases and J 5 bases; nucleotides not matched to a gene: 3. CDR1 is SNHLY and CDR2 is FYNNEI in the germline V gene. Here the CDR3 DNA reads TGTGCCAGCAGTCGACTAGCGGGAAGAGATACGCAGTATTTT. This encodes CASSRLAGRDTQYF. Supplemented by reference TRBV2 and TRBJ2-3, the full variable domain reads EPEVTQTPSHQVTQMGQEVILRCVPISNHLYFYWYRQILGQKVEFLVSFYNNEISEKSEIFDDQFSVERPDGSNFTLKIRSTKLEDSAMYFCASSRLAGRDTQYFGPGTRLTVL.

The genes are TRBV18 and TRBJ1-2; no firm D call. CDR1 is KGHSH, CDR2 LQKENI, per germline. This CDR3 has 13 residues. Trimming removed 0 bases from V and 8 bases from J, with 10 bases in between. Here the CDR3 DNA reads TGTGCCAGCTCACCACCCACCGCAGGCGGCTACACCTTC. It codes for CASSPPTAGGYTF.

This clone was seen only once. This chain connects TRBV24-1 to TRBJ2-7; a weak D match, TRBD2 (5 bases). The V gene's germline CDR1 is KGHDR and CDR2 SFDVKD. The CDR3 is 14 residues long. Trimming stripped 4 bases from V and 3 bases from J, with 12 bases between. The CDR3 DNA reads TGTGCCACCAGTGAAGGTGCGGGCTACTACGAGCAGTACTTC. Translating it yields CATSEGAGYYEQYF.